Below are 26 T cell receptor beta chains sequenced from a single sample in a study of cytomegalovirus exposure and HLA in healthy donors. PCR primers comprised 60 Vbeta and 13 Jbeta primers. Clones were read by immunoSEQ multiplex PCR, and TCRdb kept only the in-frame ones, dropping some. The table includes 80,000 to 100,000 clones, about 81% detected once. The sequencing sample was made of PBMCs. These receptors were collected from a middle-aged man in good health and CMV-seronegative.

The rearrangement links TRBV2 to TRBJ1-6, with D perhaps TRBD1 (6 bases). V was pared by 2 bases and J by 9 bases, with 17 bases between. From germline, CDR1 is SNHLY and CDR2 FYNNEI. The CDR3 length is 16 residues. CDR3 in DNA: TGTGCCAGCAGTGAAAACGAGGGGGAACTCGGTTCACCCCTCCACTTT. It is translated as CASSENEGELGSPLHF.

This clone has just one count. The chain carries TRBV11-1 and TRBJ1-2; D is ambiguous. The V and J ends lost 0 bases and 8 bases respectively, with 10 bases between them. Germline V gene lookup returns CDR1 SGHAT and CDR2 FQDESV (reference sequence). This CDR3 is 13 amino acids long. The CDR3 nucleotides are TGTGCCAGCAGCTTAGCGCCCGGGAACGGCTACACCTTC. Protein product: CASSLAPGNGYTF.

The rearrangement joins TRBV13 to TRBJ2-1, with 13 bases matching TRBD2. The CDR3 covers 16 residues. The germline V gene encodes CDR1 PRHDT and CDR2 FYEKMQ (reference sequence). V shed 5 bases, J shed 5 bases, and the junction held 6 bases outside the gene matches. The CDR3 reads CASSRLGTSGDNEQFF. Written as DNA, the CDR3 is TGTGCCAGCAGCCGCCTCGGGACTAGCGGGGACAATGAGCAGTTCTTC.

V is TRBV6-5 and J is TRBJ2-7; TRBD1 matches 9 bases. V shed 6 bases, J shed 2 bases, and the junction held 2 bases outside the gene matches. The germline V gene has CDR1 MNHEY and CDR2 SVGAGI. This CDR3 contains 13 residues. CDR3 coding DNA: TGTGCCAGCAGACGACAGGGGGCCTACGAGCAGTACTTC. Protein: CASRRQGAYEQYF.

In nucleotides, the CDR3 is TGTGCCAGCAAGGGCAGGGGGAAAGTATCTCATAATTCACCCCTCCACTTT. It translates to CASKGRGKVSHNSPLHF. The chain is built from TRBV2 and TRBJ1-6, with 7 bases lining up with TRBD1. The trim removed 7 bases at V and 5 bases at J, leaving 14 bases unmatched. Germline V gene data show CDR1 as SNHLY and CDR2 as FYNNEI. The CDR3 is 17 amino acids.

This rearrangement joins TRBV6-4 to TRBJ2-1; 10 bases agree with TRBD1. Germline V gives CDR1 MRHNA, CDR2 SNTAGT. The junction had 5 bases not matched to a gene; V was cut back by 5 bases and J by 4 bases. CDR3 length: 15 amino acids. CDR3 nucleotide sequence: TGTGCCAGCAGTTCGGGACAGGGGATTTACAATGAGCAGTTCTTC. This translates into CASSSGQGIYNEQFF.

CDR3 DNA sequence: TGTGCCAGCAGCCCTGGGCGGGGAGGGTCCTACGAGCAGTACTTC. It specifies CASSPGRGGSYEQYF. The chain has TRBV14 and TRBJ2-7; 7 bases are shared with TRBD2. The V gene's germline CDR1 is SGHDN and CDR2 FVKESK. J was trimmed by 1 base and V by 4 bases; bases with no gene match: 7. The CDR3 spans 15 residues.

The gene calls are TRBV7-9 and TRBJ2-5, with TRBD2 as a possible D gene (6 bases). The germline CDR1 and CDR2 sequences are SEHNR and FQNEAQ (reference sequence). With 1 base removed from V and 2 bases from J, the gap between germline ends came to 8 bases. The CDR3 is 14 amino acids. The CDR3 DNA is TGTGCCAGCAGCTTAGTTAGCGGACAAGAGACCCAGTACTTC. Encoded protein: CASSLVSGQETQYF.

The V call is TRBV2, the J call TRBJ2-5; 7 bases map to TRBD1. The end of the DNA fits TRBJ2-7 better, so the J call may be wrong. Germline assignment: CDR1 SNHLY and CDR2 FYNNEI. CDR3 length equals 14 residues. The CDR3 loop is CASSLGQNTYEQYF. CDR3 coding DNA: TGTGCCAGCAGCCTGGGACAGAACACCTACGAGCAGTACTTC.

V usage is TRBV5-1 and J usage is TRBJ2-4, with D possibly being TRBD2 (5 bases). Looked up from germline, CDR1 is SGHRS and CDR2 is YFSETQ. This CDR3 comprises 13 residues. V was shortened by 4 bases and J by 3 bases, with 8 bases between the two germline ends. CDR3 sequence reads: CASSTRDKNIQYF. DNA of the CDR3: TGCGCCAGCAGCACCCGGGACAAAAACATTCAGTACTTC.

The chain joins TRBV30 to TRBJ1-1; D is perhaps TRBD1 (5 bases). The V gene lost 2 bases and the J gene lost 4 bases, with 14 bases spanning the gap. The CDR3 has 14 amino acids. Germline CDR1 reads GTSNPN; CDR2 reads SVGIG (reference sequence). CDR3 amino acids: CAWSPRYGGTEAFF. CDR3 bases: TGTGCCTGGAGTCCCCGATACGGGGGCACTGAAGCTTTCTTT.

The chain employs TRBV12-5 and TRBJ1-2; 10 bases fit TRBD1. Germline V gene lookup returns CDR1 LGHNT and CDR2 FRNRAP. This CDR3 spans 17 amino acids. Trimming at V came to 1 base and at J to 4 bases, leaving 9 bases not matched to a gene. CDR3 coding DNA: TGTGCTAGTGGTTTGGCGACCGGGACAGGGGCCCTCTATGGCTACACCTTC. Amino acid sequence: CASGLATGTGALYGYTF.

This rearrangement joins TRBV28 to TRBJ1-1; D is undetermined. The V gene's germline CDR1 is MDHEN and CDR2 SYDVKM. This CDR3 is built from 15 residues. The V gene lost 6 bases and the J gene lost 0 bases, with 14 bases spanning the gap. The CDR3 bases are TGTGCCAGCAGCCTCAGAGGGCTCGTGAACACTGAAGCTTTCTTT. It is translated as CASSLRGLVNTEAFF.

V usage is TRBV6-1 and J usage is TRBJ1-1; maybe TRBD1 (5 bases). Trimming removed 1 base from V and 3 bases from J, with 15 bases in between. The CDR3 totals 16 residues. The V gene's germline CDR1 is MNHNS and CDR2 SASEGT. CDR3 loop: CASSEETGGDDTEAFF. Here the CDR3 DNA reads TGTGCCAGCAGTGAAGAGACCGGGGGTGATGACACTGAAGCTTTCTTT.

V gene TRBV10-2 combines with J gene TRBJ1-1; tentative D call: TRBD1 (5 bases). Looked up from germline, CDR1 is WSHSY and CDR2 is SAAADI. The CDR3 runs 12 residues. V was clipped by 2 bases and J by 11 bases, with 12 bases between them. Here the CDR3 reads CASSEGGCGAFF. The DNA for the CDR3 is TGCGCCAGCAGTGAGGGGGGGTGTGGGGCTTTCTTT.

The V and J genes are TRBV4-1 and TRBJ2-3; tentative D call: TRBD1 (6 bases). The V end lost 3 bases, the J end lost 5 bases, and 21 bases lay between the germline ends. Germline V gene data show CDR1 as MGHRA and CDR2 as YSYEKL. The CDR3 spans 17 residues. DNA for the CDR3: TGCGCCAGCAGCCAGGGAATGCAGGGGCTCCGGGGAGATACGCAGTATTTT. This sequence encodes CASSQGMQGLRGDTQYF.

This CDR3 is CSVARDTYEQYF. The DNA of the CDR3 is TGCAGCGTTGCCCGGGATACCTACGAGCAGTACTTC. The chain combines TRBV29-1 with TRBJ2-7, with TRBD2 as a possible D gene (5 bases). This CDR3 comprises 12 residues. Trimming removed 4 bases from V and 2 bases from J, with 9 bases in between. Germline-derived CDR1 and CDR2 are SQVTM and ANQGSEA.

This CDR3 is CASRTGTSGGKGADTQYF. CDR3 DNA: TGCGCCAGCAGGACCGGGACTAGCGGGGGAAAGGGGGCAGATACGCAGTATTTT. The rearrangement joins TRBV5-1 to TRBJ2-3, with TRBD2 matching 14 bases. The V and J ends lost 5 bases and 4 bases, in that order; junction bases with no gene match: 12. The CDR3 length is 18 residues. Germline values: CDR1 SGHRS, CDR2 YFSETQ. The whole variable domain, filled in from reference TRBV5-1 and TRBJ2-3, reads KAGVTQTPRYLIKTRGQQVTLSCSPISGHRSVSWYQQTPGQGLQFLFEYFSETQRNKGNFPGRFSGRQFSNSRSEMNVSTLELGDSALYLCASRTGTSGGKGADTQYFGPGTRLTVL.

The V and J genes are TRBV19 and TRBJ1-4; the D is unclear. V lost 0 bases and J lost 7, with 15 bases in between. The CDR3 contains 16 residues. The germline CDR1 and CDR2 sequences are LNHDA and SQIVND (reference sequence). CDR3 sequence: CASSIDSGLGAEKLFF. In DNA, the CDR3 is TGTGCCAGTAGTATAGATTCGGGATTGGGTGCTGAAAAACTGTTTTTT.

The rearrangement joins TRBV6-6 to TRBJ1-1; D possibly corresponds to TRBD1 (5 bases). The germline CDR1 and CDR2 sequences are MNHNY and SVGAGI (reference sequence). Trimming took off 2 bases at V and 3 bases at J, with 7 bases between the two ends. The CDR3 has 13 residues. The CDR3 nucleotides are TGTGCCAGCAGTTACCGGGGGGACACTGAAGCTTTCTTT. Translation: CASSYRGDTEAFF.

This clone has just a few counts. This sequence joins TRBV18 and TRBJ2-3; no clear D gene. The V gene lost 3 bases and the J gene lost 0 bases, with 7 bases spanning the gap. The germline CDR1 and CDR2 sequences are KGHSH and LQKENI. The CDR3 spans 14 residues. This CDR3 reads CASSPIASTDTQYF. The DNA for the CDR3 is TGTGCCAGCTCACCGATAGCTAGCACAGATACGCAGTATTTT. The complete variable domain, with remaining parts taken from reference TRBV18 and TRBJ2-3, reads NAGVMQNPRHLVRRRGQEARLRCSPMKGHSHVYWYRQLPEEGLKFMVYLQKENIIDESGMPKERFSAEFPKEGPSILRIQQVVRGDSAAYFCASSPIASTDTQYFGPGTRLTVL.

The gene calls are TRBV30 and TRBJ1-6; D may be TRBD1 (6 bases). The V end lost 8 bases, the J end lost 0 bases, and 26 bases lay between the germline ends. Germline loops: CDR1 GTSNPN, CDR2 SVGIG (reference sequence). This CDR3 region has 19 residues. In DNA, the CDR3 is TGTGCCACTAGCGCGGGGAGGAGAGACAGGAGCTCCTATAATTCACCCCTCCACTTT. Its translation is CATSAGRRDRSSYNSPLHF. Based on the CDR3 plus reference TRBV30 and TRBJ1-6, the full variable domain is SQTIHQWPATLVQPVGSPLSLECTVEGTSNPNLYWYRQAAGRGLQLLFYSVGIGQISSEVPQNLSASRPQDRQFILSSKKLLLSDSGFYLCATSAGRRDRSSYNSPLHFGNGTRLTVT.

Notes on this clone: An end of the junction differs from the germline gene, which may be a read error. V and J are TRBV2 and TRBJ2-1; 9 bases are a match to TRBD2. This CDR3 region has 16 residues. The germline V gene has CDR1 SNHLY and CDR2 FYNNEI. CDR3 nucleotides: TGTGCCGGCAGTGAACGCGGGAGGGGAATCTTCGATGAGCAGTTCTTC. As protein: CAGSERGRGIFDEQFF. Combining the CDR3 with reference TRBV2 and TRBJ2-1 gives the whole variable domain EPEVTQTPSHQVTQMGQEVILRCVPISNHLYFYWYRQILGQKVEFLVSFYNNEISEKSEIFDDQFSVERPDGSNFTLKIRSTKLEDSAMYFCAGSERGRGIFDEQFFGPGTRLTVL.

For the CDR3, the DNA is TGTGCCTGGACCAGAGGGCACTCTGGAAACACCATATATTTT. Residues: CAWTRGHSGNTIYF. This chain links TRBV30 with TRBJ1-3; no definite D call. CDR1 and CDR2 from the germline V gene are GTSNPN and SVGIG (reference sequence). Trimming removed 4 bases at V and 0 bases at J, with 10 bases between. The CDR3 has 14 residues.

The rearrangement links TRBV7-9 to TRBJ2-1; 9 bases are a match to TRBD1. V trimming: 3 bases; J trimming: 8 bases; junction bases outside the gene matches: 5. This CDR3 has 14 residues. CDR1 and CDR2 from the germline V gene are SEHNR and FQNEAQ (reference sequence). The chain's CDR3 is CASSFRDRAYEQFF. In DNA, the CDR3 is TGTGCCAGCAGCTTCCGGGACAGGGCCTATGAGCAGTTCTTC.

The chain uses TRBV15 and TRBJ1-5, with TRBD1 identical over 7 bases. Germline CDR1 and CDR2: LNHNV and YYDKDF (reference sequence). The CDR3 loop spans 14 amino acids. The V and J ends lost 4 bases and 4 bases, in that order; junction bases with no gene match: 4. Written as DNA, the CDR3 is TGTGCCACCAGCACACAGGGGAGAAATCAGCCCCAGCATTTT. It encodes CATSTQGRNQPQHF.